Reported below is one TCR beta chain. Relative to the germline gene, one junction end is altered; a read error may explain this. The data originate from a study of blood T cells in healthy people across ages. Study at large: Per every two T cells, about one barcoded beta molecule was captured by template switching.

Healthy Caucasians from Russia aged roughly 6 to 90 served as donors. Collection of roughly 10 milliliters of peripheral blood was performed for each donor. Next came a second PCR, run for roughly 6 to 11 cycles, which used a sample-barcoded 5' primer along with a J-beta primer mix. Paired-end reads containing CDR3 totaled no fewer than 3 million for each sample. TCRdb re-called the 5' RACE reads through MiXCR, storing one row per CDR3 protein. The profile shows roughly 1,500,000 distinct CDR3 sequences, approximately 38% of them singletons. The CDR3 is 16 residues long. The germline V gene has CDR1 MNHNS and CDR2 SASEGT.

The origin of this receptor is a woman aged 18-30 years in good health. The V and J genes are TRBV6-1 and TRBJ1-1; perhaps TRBD1 as D (5 bases). The sequencing input was blood. In DNA form, the CDR3 reads TGTGCGAGCAGCGTTTCGCGGGGACTCTCCGTACCTGAAGCTTTCTTT. It yields the protein CASSVSRGLSVPEAFF.